These 32 T cell receptor beta chains share one sample of origin, sequenced in a study of blood T cell repertoires in COVID-19. Here immunoSEQ multiplex PCR was the method, and the copy in TCRdb shows in-frame clones only, minus some. The sample has about 130,000 clones, 75% to 90% seen once; the top ten hold 15% to 20%. What was sequenced was peripheral blood. Source of these receptors: a woman between 45 and 60 years old who had recovered from COVID-19.

V is TRBV7-2 and J is TRBJ1-2, with TRBD1 matching over 7 bases. CDR3 size: 17 residues. Germline CDR1 reads SGHTA; CDR2 reads FQGNSA. V lost 5 bases to trimming and J lost 0 bases; unmatched junction nucleotides: 12. The CDR3 sequence: CASSPAGTERANYGYTF. As DNA, the CDR3 is TGTGCCAGCAGCCCGGCGGGGACAGAAAGAGCTAACTATGGCTACACCTTC.

The chain employs TRBV27 and TRBJ2-4, with TRBD1 identical over 7 bases. Losses at the gene ends were 5 bases for V and 16 bases for J; bases not matched to a gene: 23. Germline CDR1 MNHEY, CDR2 SMNVEV (reference sequence). This CDR3 comprises 16 residues. The CDR3 spells CASSPSLGQSSPPSYF. The DNA for the CDR3 is TGTGCCAGCAGTCCATCGTTGGGACAGTCTTCTCCCCCCTCCTACTTC.

This clone was seen more than once but under ten times. In the same sample, other DNA sequences code for this CDR3. The genes are TRBV7-2 and TRBJ1-2; the D gene is possibly TRBD1 (5 bases). The germline V gene has CDR1 SGHTA and CDR2 FQGNSA. Between the trimmed V and J ends, which lost 0 bases and 5 bases, there was a span of 7 bases. The CDR3 contains 13 residues. The CDR3 nucleotides read TGTGCCAGCAGCTTAGCGGCAGGGTATGGCTACACCTTC. Its protein is CASSLAAGYGYTF.

This clone has just one count. The genes are TRBV7-8 and TRBJ2-3, with D tentatively TRBD1 (6 bases). CDR1 SGHVS and CDR2 FQNEAQ come from the germline V gene. The CDR3 sequence is 13 residues long. V was pared by 7 bases and J by 2 bases, with 10 bases between. This chain's CDR3 is CASIGQTTDTQYF. The DNA for the CDR3 is TGTGCCAGCATAGGACAGACCACAGATACGCAGTATTTT.

This clone has only a few counts. The J gene is TRBJ1-3, the V gene TRBV19; D call uncertain. The CDR3 totals 15 residues. CDR1 is LNHDA, CDR2 SQIVND, per germline (reference sequence). The V end lost 6 bases, the J end lost 7 bases, and 19 bases lay between the germline ends. CDR3 amino acids: CASRMTREMFNTIYF. CDR3 nucleotides: TGTGCCAGTAGGATGACCCGGGAAATGTTTAACACCATATATTTT.

The V gene is TRBV28, the J gene TRBJ2-3; no clear D gene. The V end lost 4 bases, the J end lost 1 base, and 6 bases lay between the germline ends. This CDR3 contains 13 residues. Germline assignment: CDR1 MDHEN and CDR2 SYDVKM. The CDR3 reads CASSYPGTDTQYF. CDR3 DNA sequence: TGTGCCAGCAGTTACCCAGGCACAGATACGCAGTATTTT.

The rearrangement links TRBV9 to TRBJ1-1; D possibly corresponds to TRBD1 (5 bases). The CDR3 extends over 15 amino acids. Germline values: CDR1 SGDLS, CDR2 YYNGEE. The V gene lost 6 bases and the J gene lost 2 bases, with 17 bases spanning the gap. CDR3 coding DNA: TGTGCCAGCACCTCCCAAGGACAACGAAACACTGAAGCTTTCTTT. Translating gives CASTSQGQRNTEAFF.

The chain links TRBV5-1 to TRBJ1-2; no reliable D call. The CDR3 totals 19 residues. Germline-derived CDR1 and CDR2 are SGHRS and YFSETQ. Trimming removed 0 bases at V and 1 base at J, with 22 bases between. CDR3 region: CASSLAPLTAATFNYGYTF. The CDR3 DNA reads as TGCGCCAGCAGCTTGGCGCCGCTGACTGCCGCTACATTTAACTATGGCTACACCTTC.

This chain connects TRBV13 to TRBJ1-3, with no clear D. Germline lookup yields CDR1 PRHDT and CDR2 FYEKMQ (reference sequence). The CDR3 is made up of 15 amino acids. V was clipped by 4 bases and J by 2 bases, with 12 bases between them. The chain's CDR3 is CASSSGVTPGNTIYF. The CDR3 DNA reads TGTGCCAGCAGCTCCGGGGTCACCCCTGGAAACACCATATATTTT.

The J gene is TRBJ1-1, the V gene TRBV6-5; tentative D call: TRBD1 (5 bases). This CDR3 has 14 residues. Germline CDR1 MNHEY, CDR2 SVGAGI. The V end lost 6 bases, the J end lost 3 bases, and 14 bases lay between the germline ends. CDR3: CASSQWGGDTEAFF. CDR3 sequence (DNA): TGTGCCAGCAGCCAATGGGGGGGGGACACTGAAGCTTTCTTT.

This chain connects TRBV5-6 to TRBJ2-7, with 12 bases identical to TRBD2. The length of the CDR3 is 18 residues. Germline CDR1 SGHDT, CDR2 YYEEEE. Trimming cost V 0 bases and J 3 bases; bases outside gene matches: 10. The DNA for the CDR3 is TGTGCCAGCAGCTTGGATTCTAGCGGGAGGGCCTGGGTCTACGAGCAGTACTTC. Protein: CASSLDSSGRAWVYEQYF.

The gene calls are TRBV24-1 and TRBJ2-1; 10 bases fit TRBD2. V gave up 4 bases and J gave up 8 bases; unmatched junction bases: 4. This CDR3 is built from 14 residues. Germline CDR1 is KGHDR and CDR2 is SFDVKD. The CDR3 is CATSEASGRDEQFF. DNA for the CDR3: TGTGCCACCAGTGAGGCTAGCGGGAGAGATGAGCAGTTCTTC.

The V call is TRBV3-1 (or the pseudogene TRBV3-2), the J call TRBJ1-4; no firm D call. Germline lookup yields CDR1 LGHDT and CDR2 YNNKEL (reference sequence). This CDR3 is built from 12 residues. Trimming pared 0 bases from V and 8 bases from J, leaving 4 bases between. CDR3 amino acids: CASSQDLEKLFF. The DNA for the CDR3 is TGTGCCAGCAGCCAAGATCTCGAAAAACTGTTTTTT.

This clone appeared a few times. V gene TRBV5-8 combines with J gene TRBJ1-5; D is uncertain. This CDR3 has 15 residues. CDR1 is SGHTS, CDR2 YDEGEE, per germline. With 6 bases removed from V and 1 base from J, the gap between germline ends came to 14 bases. CDR3 sequence: CASTTGYLSNQPQHF. CDR3 nucleotide sequence: TGTGCCAGCACCACGGGATATTTGAGCAATCAGCCCCAGCATTTT.

The rearrangement uses TRBV19 and TRBJ2-1, with a possible D match to TRBD2 (6 bases). CDR1 and CDR2 (germline): LNHDA, SQIVND (reference sequence). CDR3 length equals 16 residues. With 3 bases removed from V and 0 bases from J, the gap between germline ends came to 12 bases. CDR3 nucleotide sequence: TGTGCCAGTAGTATCCCGGGGACTCGCTCCTACAATGAGCAGTTCTTC. Its translation is CASSIPGTRSYNEQFF.

The chain has TRBV15 and TRBJ1-3; tentatively, D is TRBD1 (6 bases). V shed 3 bases and J shed 0 bases, with 9 bases lying between them. The CDR3 contains 15 residues. In germline, CDR1 is LNHNV, CDR2 YYDKDF (reference sequence). CDR3 sequence: CATSSGQSSGNTIYF. The CDR3 DNA reads TGTGCCACCAGCAGCGGACAGAGCTCTGGAAACACCATATATTTT.

The chain has TRBV14 and TRBJ1-2, with D tentatively TRBD1 (6 bases). The germline V and J ends were trimmed by 1 base and 5 bases, with 11 bases remaining between them. The CDR3 sequence is 14 residues long. In germline, CDR1 is SGHDN, CDR2 FVKESK. The CDR3 region has the DNA TGTGCCAGCAGCCAAGGGGGGCAAGGGTATGGCTACACCTTC. Amino acids: CASSQGGQGYGYTF.

This clone was seen just once. This chain connects TRBV6-1 to TRBJ1-2; D gene ambiguous. Germline V gene lookup returns CDR1 MNHNS and CDR2 SASEGT. The CDR3 runs to 16 residues. The germline V and J ends were trimmed by 4 bases and 4 bases, with 19 bases remaining between them. The CDR3 DNA sequence: TGTGCCAGCAGTGCCGGTGGAGGACCACCTCCCTATGGCTACACCTTC. Protein sequence: CASSAGGGPPPYGYTF.

This clone was picked up one time. This chain links TRBV2 with TRBJ1-2; D gene uncertain. CDR3 length: 11 residues. Per germline, CDR1 SNHLY and CDR2 FYNNEI. Trimming shortened V by 7 bases and J by 2 bases, and 5 bases separated the two germline ends. The CDR3 nucleotides read TGTGCCAGCACTAGAAACTATGGCTACACCTTC. It is translated as CASTRNYGYTF.

This clone was recorded a few times. The chain carries TRBV7-9 and TRBJ1-2; D might be TRBD1 (5 bases). This CDR3 is built from 13 residues. Germline V gives CDR1 SEHNR, CDR2 FQNEAQ (reference sequence). The V end was cut by 1 base, the J end by 6 bases, with 9 bases between. This CDR3 is CASSLVAGNGYTF. The CDR3 nucleotides read TGTGCCAGCAGCTTAGTGGCAGGGAATGGCTACACCTTC.

V usage is TRBV19 and J usage is TRBJ1-2, with D perhaps matching TRBD1 (5 bases). The CDR3 spans 15 residues. Germline V CDR1 and CDR2: LNHDA, SQIVND (reference sequence). Trimming removed 4 bases from V and 0 bases from J, with 12 bases in between. For the CDR3, the DNA is TGTGCCAGTAGTAAGGACATCCCCCCTAACTATGGCTACACCTTC. Protein sequence: CASSKDIPPNYGYTF. The whole variable domain, filled in from reference TRBV19 and TRBJ1-2, reads DGGITQSPKYLFRKEGQNVTLSCEQNLNHDAMYWYRQDPGQGLRLIYYSQIVNDFQKGDIAEGYSVSREKKESFPLTVTSAQKNPTAFYLCASSKDIPPNYGYTFGSGTRLTVV.

Notes on this clone: The junction departs from germline at one end; a sequencing error may be responsible. The chain carries TRBV23-1 and TRBJ1-2; D not certain. TRBV23-1 is an open reading frame whose function is uncertain. This CDR3 region has 11 residues. Here the CDR3 DNA reads TGCGCCAGCGAATGCGGAGCTGCCGGATCCTTC. Its translation is CASECGAAGSF.

This sequence joins TRBV19 and TRBJ1-2; 7 bases are a match to TRBD1. Germline V lookup: CDR1 LNHDA, CDR2 SQIVND (reference sequence). The CDR3 loop spans 16 amino acids. Trimming removed 5 bases from V and 3 bases from J; junction bases left unmatched: 12. The CDR3 loop reads CASSSRPRGQYYGYTF. CDR3 DNA sequence: TGTGCCAGTAGTTCGCGCCCGCGGGGACAGTACTATGGCTACACCTTC.

This chain links TRBV19 with TRBJ2-5, with TRBD1 as a possible D gene (6 bases). Germline V gives CDR1 LNHDA, CDR2 SQIVND (reference sequence). The CDR3 runs 14 residues. With 9 bases removed from V and 2 bases from J, the gap between germline ends came to 16 bases. As DNA, the CDR3 is TGTGCCAGCTCGAGGACAGTAATGCAAGAGACCCAGTACTTC. Translation: CASSRTVMQETQYF.

This clone was seen a single time. The chain has TRBV27 and TRBJ2-7, with D possibly matching TRBD2 (6 bases). The V end lost 4 bases, the J end lost 4 bases, and 17 bases lay between the germline ends. The CDR3 consists of 15 residues. Germline loops: CDR1 MNHEY, CDR2 SMNVEV (reference sequence). Here the CDR3 DNA reads TGTGCCAGCAGTTATAAACTAGCAGGCCATTACGAGCAGTACTTC. Its translation: CASSYKLAGHYEQYF.

V and J are TRBV25-1 and TRBJ2-1; D is unclear. Trimming stripped 11 bases from V and 0 bases from J, with 11 bases between. This CDR3 has 13 residues. Germline CDR1 reads MGHDK; CDR2 reads SYGVNS. CDR3 in amino acids: CAFALSSYNEQFF. Here the CDR3 DNA reads TGTGCCTTCGCACTGAGCTCCTACAATGAGCAGTTCTTC.

The rearrangement links TRBV7-2 to TRBJ2-2; D gene uncertain. Per the germline V gene, CDR1 is SGHTA and CDR2 is FQGNSA. The CDR3 has 13 residues. V was cut by 2 bases and J by 6 bases, with 7 bases left in between. CDR3 in DNA: TGTGCCAGCAGCTTATCCGCGGCCGGGGAGCTGTTTTTT. Amino acids: CASSLSAAGELFF.

The chain uses TRBV7-8 and TRBJ2-2; TRBD2 matches at 11 bases. V shed 5 bases and J 4 bases; nucleotides not matched to a gene: 6. This CDR3 region has 16 residues. The germline gives CDR1 SGHVS, CDR2 FQNEAQ. Written as DNA, the CDR3 is TGTGCCAGCAGCCCGGGTCTAGCGGGAGGCACCGGGGAGCTGTTTTTT. Translating gives CASSPGLAGGTGELFF.

The V gene is TRBV12-3 or TRBV12-4, the J gene TRBJ2-7, with D possibly being TRBD2 (5 bases). Trimming pared 3 bases from V and 9 bases from J, leaving 12 bases between. The length of the CDR3 is 12 residues. CDR3 DNA: TGTGCCAGCAGTTTTCGGACTTCCGCGCAGTACTTC. Protein product: CASSFRTSAQYF.

V usage is TRBV2 and J usage is TRBJ2-1, with 7 bases matching TRBD1. The germline V gene has CDR1 SNHLY and CDR2 FYNNEI. The CDR3 runs 15 residues. J gave up 5 bases and V 6 bases, and 10 bases lay outside the gene matches. CDR3 region: CASRITGEGDNEQFF. CDR3 DNA: TGTGCCAGCAGGATTACAGGGGAAGGAGACAATGAGCAGTTCTTC.

This clone appeared a single time. V and J are TRBV19 and TRBJ1-2; no reliable D call. The germline CDR1 and CDR2 sequences are LNHDA and SQIVND (reference sequence). The CDR3 contains 13 residues. V lost 6 bases to trimming and J lost 4 bases, with 12 bases between them. CDR3 in DNA: TGTGCCAGTAGCGAGGTATACGGCTATGGCTACACCTTC. Translation: CASSEVYGYGYTF.

The chain uses TRBV6-5 and TRBJ1-2; D is uncertain. With 5 bases removed from V and 4 bases from J, the gap between germline ends came to 11 bases. CDR1 and CDR2 from the germline V gene are MNHEY and SVGAGI. The CDR3 is made up of 13 amino acids. CDR3 loop: CASSQRTGYGYTF. CDR3 sequence (DNA): TGTGCCAGCAGTCAACGCACGGGCTATGGCTACACCTTC.